This T cell receptor (beta chain) was sequenced during a study of blood T cell repertoires in COVID-19. Study summary: The United States, Italy and Spain supplied acute and convalescent COVID-19 samples. T cells, B-cell-depleted T cells, or PBMCs supplied cDNA or gDNA.

The germline gives CDR1 KGHSH, CDR2 LQKENI. The length of the CDR3 is 16 residues. Trimming removed 3 bases from V and 0 bases from J; junction bases left unmatched: 5. Authors' analysis steps: Counts of nucleated cells, estimated from reference gene primer amplification, were obtained. The method was immunoSEQ multiplex PCR; TCRdb's version includes in-frame clones alone and lacks a portion of them. D and trimming were read from the DNA, whereas the V and J calls and clone size are those reported in that table. The sample shows 200,000 to 250,000 clones, over 60% of them seen only once. The chain has TRBV18 and TRBJ1-3; TRBD1 matches 7 bases. This sequence was found in a woman aged 70-85 years with acute or convalescent COVID-19. Material for sequencing was peripheral blood. The CDR3 sequence is CASSPGTANSGNTIYF. CDR3 DNA: TGTGCCAGCTCACCCGGGACAGCGAACTCTGGAAACACCATATATTTT. Based on the CDR3 plus reference TRBV18 and TRBJ1-3, the full variable domain is NAGVMQNPRHLVRRRGQEARLRCSPMKGHSHVYWYRQLPEEGLKFMVYLQKENIIDESGMPKERFSAEFPKEGPSILRIQQVVRGDSAAYFCASSPGTANSGNTIYFGEGSWLTVV.